These T cell receptor beta chains were read from a single sample in a study of cytomegalovirus exposure and HLA in healthy donors. The data were produced by immunoSEQ multiplex PCR, yet TCRdb's version contains in-frame clones alone and is incomplete. The sample comprises 75,000 to 90,000 clones, approximately 95% of which are singletons, and 0.55% to 0.75% rests with the top ten. The sequenced sample consisted of PBMCs. The receptors were gathered from a woman in her late teens or twenties in good health and CMV-seronegative. The CDR3 runs from the conserved cysteine through the conserved F or W. A D gene is named only where the DNA matches it firmly. Part of the rows lack a size; the others show once, few, many or a class for expanded clones.

j_call d_call clone_size v_call cdr3_aa cdr3_nt
TRBJ2-5 TRBD2 - TRBV9 CASSSGLAGGVVETQYF TGTGCCAGCAGCTCCGGACTAGCGGGAGGGGTCGTCGAGACCCAGTACTTC
TRBJ2-1 TRBD2 - TRBV7-2 CASSSLAGGRHEQFF TGTGCCAGCAGCTCCCTGGCGGGGGGCCGTCATGAGCAGTTCTTC
TRBJ1-2 - - TRBV6-6 CASTDGGRRLGDGYTF TGTGCCAGCACCGACGGGGGACGAAGGCTAGGGGATGGCTACACCTTC
TRBJ1-1 - once TRBV2 CASGTGRAVNTEAFF TGTGCCAGCGGCACAGGACGTGCAGTGAACACTGAAGCTTTCTTT
TRBJ2-7 TRBD2 - TRBV7-9 CASSRYSGGLYEQYF TGTGCCAGCAGCAGATATAGCGGGGGGTTGTACGAGCAGTACTTC
TRBJ1-1 - - TRBV19 CASSVYTEAFF TGTGCCAGTAGTGTCTATACTGAAGCTTTCTTT
TRBJ1-5 TRBD1 - TRBV28 CASSSTGYNQPQHF TGTGCCAGCAGTTCGACAGGGTACAATCAGCCCCAGCATTTT
TRBJ2-2 TRBD2 - TRBV27 CASSIGLASGVGELFF TGTGCCAGCAGTATCGGACTAGCAAGCGGAGTCGGGGAGCTGTTTTTT
TRBJ2-1 TRBD2 - TRBV15 CATSRVAGGRSWGRGEQFF TGTGCCACCAGCAGAGTAGCGGGAGGGCGCTCATGGGGAAGGGGTGAGCAGTTCTTC
TRBJ2-7 TRBD1 - TRBV9 CASSVRPGTGSEQYF TGTGCCAGCAGCGTGCGACCCGGGACAGGCTCCGAGCAGTACTTC
TRBJ2-1 - - TRBV5-1 CASSLSGNEQFF TGCGCCAGCAGCTTATCGGGGAATGAGCAGTTCTTC
TRBJ2-7 TRBD1 - TRBV6-5 CASSLAGTGGHEQYF TGTGCCAGCAGTTTAGCCGGGACAGGGGGCCACGAGCAGTACTTC
TRBJ2-3 TRBD1 - TRBV10-2 CASRGTGTGTDTQYF TGCGCCAGCAGGGGAACCGGGACAGGAACGGATACGCAGTATTTT
TRBJ2-1 - - TRBV5-1 CASSPEERAYNEQFF TGCGCCAGCAGCCCCGAGGAGCGGGCCTACAATGAGCAGTTCTTC
TRBJ2-3 TRBD2 - TRBV7-9 CASSLVAGGPDTQYF TGTGCCAGCAGCTTGGTGGCGGGAGGGCCGGATACGCAGTATTTT
TRBJ2-7 - - TRBV19 CASRQDSSSYEQYF TGTGCCAGTAGACAAGACAGCAGCTCCTACGAGCAGTACTTC